This T cell receptor (beta chain) was documented in a study of T cell responses to AZD1222 COVID-19 vaccine. Study-wide results and limits: Mapped onto spike, vaccine-associated CD4 TCRs spanned it and were dominant at 160-218 and 743-854. Seropositive at baseline were only six or seven AZD1222 recipients.

Trimming took 0 bases from V and 2 from J, leaving 5 bases between them. This CDR3 region has 13 residues. The protocol was immunoSEQ multiplex PCR, while the TCRdb copy is restricted to in-frame clones and leaves out a portion. The sample holds 160,000 or so clones, 80% to 90% seen once. Note on this clone: What it binds is unknown.

This chain joins TRBV12-3 or TRBV12-4 and TRBJ2-7; D unclear. The source of this sequence is an adult who received the MenACWY meningococcal vaccine as a control. The sample was peripheral blood, taken 28 days after the second dose of the MenACWY control vaccine. The CDR3: CASSLANPYEQYF. DNA of the CDR3: TGTGCCAGCAGTTTAGCTAATCCCTACGAGCAGTACTTC.